Below, 11 T cell receptor beta chains from the same sample are listed, as sequenced in a study of T-cell reconstitution after alpha-beta-depleted transplantation in children. Preparation of the TCRbeta library used unique molecular identifiers. TCRdb recomputed calls from the PCR reads with MiXCR, one row per CDR3 protein. The sample consists of 250,000 to 300,000 distinct CDR3 sequences, 10% of them appearing once. The sample consisted of PBMCs, taken before TCRalphabeta/CD19-depleted stem cell transplant. These receptors were taken from a boy under three years old with acute myeloid leukemia, due to receive a stem cell transplant.

Remarks on this clonotype: With a much larger clone just one base away, this may be a read error. The genes are TRBV6-1 and TRBJ1-4; D is unclear. The CDR3 consists of 14 residues. Germline CDR1 is MNHNS and CDR2 is SASEGT. CDR3 protein: CTSSENTSNEKLFF. In nucleotides, the CDR3 is TGTACCAGCAGTGAGAACACCTCTAATGAAAAACTGTTTTTT.

This clonotype was counted between two and nine times. In DNA, the CDR3 is TGTGCCAGCAGTTACGCGAGGGGGCGGGGCACTGAAGCTTTCTTT. It yields the protein CASSYARGRGTEAFF. The V and J genes are TRBV6-5 and TRBJ1-1, with TRBD1 identical over 7 bases. CDR1 and CDR2 from the germline V gene are MNHEY and SVGAGI. This CDR3 has 15 amino acids. V lost 2 bases and J lost 4; bases outside the gene matches: 7.

The V call is TRBV5-4, the J call TRBJ2-3, with TRBD2 matching 9 bases. CDR1 and CDR2 from the germline V gene are SGHNT and YYREEE (reference sequence). The V and J ends lost 2 bases and 3 bases, in that order; junction bases with no gene match: 4. There are 15 residues in the CDR3. The CDR3 sequence: CASSFGTSLTDTQYF. The CDR3 region has the DNA TGTGCCAGCAGCTTCGGGACTAGCCTGACAGATACGCAGTATTTT.

This clonotype has just a few counts. CDR3 sequence (DNA): TGCGCCAGCAGCCAAGGCAGGGGCAATCAGCCCCAGCATTTT. This gives the protein CASSQGRGNQPQHF. The chain recombines TRBV4-1 with TRBJ1-5, with TRBD1 as a possible D gene (5 bases). Germline CDR1 MGHRA, CDR2 YSYEKL. This CDR3 spans 14 amino acids. V gave up 1 base and J gave up 2 bases, with 6 bases separating them.

In its sample, this clonotype was seen many times. The V call is TRBV11-3, the J call TRBJ2-7; no reliable D call. This CDR3 has 10 amino acids. V gave up 8 bases and J gave up 0 bases, with 2 bases separating them. Per the germline V gene, CDR1 is SGHNT and CDR2 is YENEEA. The DNA of the CDR3 is TGTGCCAGCCCCTCCTACGAGCAGTACTTC. Protein sequence: CASPSYEQYF.

The chain uses TRBV6-1 and TRBJ2-1; TRBD2 agrees at 12 bases. Losses at the gene ends were 6 bases for V and 4 bases for J; bases not matched to a gene: 7. CDR1 is MNHNS, CDR2 SASEGT, per germline. This CDR3 spans 16 amino acids. The CDR3 nucleotides read TGTGCCAGCAGCCGCCCGACTAGCGGGGGATACAATGAGCAGTTCTTC. It yields the protein CASSRPTSGGYNEQFF.

For this clonotype: Since a much larger clone is just one base distant, this may be a read error. The rearrangement uses TRBV7-3 and TRBJ1-3; D is possibly TRBD1 (6 bases). The CDR3 has 16 amino acids. CDR1 and CDR2 from the germline V gene are SGHTA and FQGTGA. V lost 2 bases and J lost 6, with 17 bases in between. The chain's CDR3 is CASSLRPRGTENTIYF. CDR3 in DNA: TGTGCCAGCAGCTTACGCCCCAGGGGTACCGAAAACACCATATATTTT.

This clonotype has a single count. A much larger clone differs from this one at a single base, so this may be a read error. Without the conserved terminal phenylalanine or tryptophan, this CDR3 likely stems from a read error. The CDR3 DNA reads as TGCGCCAGCAGCCGACTAAACCAAGAGACCCAGTACTCC. Protein sequence: CASSRLNQETQYS. This chain joins TRBV4-1 and TRBJ2-5, with a tentative D call TRBD2 (5 bases). V gave up 4 bases and J gave up 0 bases, with 6 bases separating them. Germline CDR1 is MGHRA and CDR2 is YSYEKL. This CDR3 spans 13 amino acids.

This clonotype was seen once. A much larger clone differs from this one at a single base, so this may be a read error. The chain combines TRBV6-1 with TRBJ2-3, with no clear D. Trimming stripped 0 bases from V and 2 bases from J, with 6 bases between. The CDR3 is made up of 14 amino acids. Germline V gene data show CDR1 as MNHNS and CDR2 as SASEGT. The CDR3 is CASSEASTTDTQYF. CDR3 nucleotide sequence: TGTGCCAGCAGTGAAGCCTCGACCACAGATACGCAGTATTTT.

The rearrangement uses TRBV3-1 and TRBJ2-3; 8 bases agree with TRBD1. The CDR3 is 15 amino acids. Germline V gives CDR1 LGHDT, CDR2 YNNKEL (reference sequence). V gave up 3 bases and J gave up 4 bases; unmatched junction bases: 6. The CDR3 is CASSHAPTGADTQYF. The CDR3, as DNA: TGTGCCAGCAGCCACGCCCCGACAGGGGCAGATACGCAGTATTTT.

This clonotype was seen a few times. The chain carries TRBV6-1 and TRBJ1-4; D is possibly TRBD1 (5 bases). Trimming pared 4 bases from V and 4 bases from J, leaving 13 bases between. This CDR3 comprises 15 residues. Germline V gene data show CDR1 as MNHNS and CDR2 as SASEGT. The CDR3 spells CASSGRRQFNEKLFF. Here the CDR3 DNA reads TGTGCCAGCAGTGGTAGAAGACAGTTTAATGAAAAACTGTTTTTT.